This paragraph covers one T cell receptor (beta chain) sequence. The sample is drawn from a study of blood T cell repertoires in COVID-19. As for the study in general: Researchers got acute and convalescent COVID-19 samples from the United States, Italy and Spain. PBMCs, B-cell-depleted T cells, or T cells provided the cDNA or gDNA that made up the material.

Under the authors' procedure: Amplification from reference gene primers served as the basis for estimated nucleated cell counts. Clones were sequenced by immunoSEQ multiplex PCR, and TCRdb holds only the in-frame ones, with some missing. The V and J calls and clone size are taken from that table; D and trimming were inferred from the DNA. The sample holds 20,000 to 25,000 clones, 83% seen once. Trimming stripped 5 bases from V and 1 base from J, with 17 bases between. The CDR3 contains 16 residues. Germline-derived CDR1 and CDR2 are SEHNR and FQNEAQ (reference sequence). The genes are TRBV7-9 and TRBJ2-5; no clear D gene. Sequenced sample: peripheral blood. The receptor was derived from a man in his 70s with acute or convalescent COVID-19. CDR3 in DNA: TGTGCCAGCAGCCCCACCAGTCCGGGTCCCCAAGAGACCCAGTACTTC. Translation: CASSPTSPGPQETQYF.